The 24 T cell receptor beta chains below all came from one sample that was sequenced in a study of blood T cell repertoires in COVID-19. Sequencing was performed with immunoSEQ multiplex PCR; in TCRdb, only in-frame clones are kept and a portion is missing. The sample has around 120,000 clones, under 80% seen once. Sequenced input: peripheral blood. The receptors stem from a man aged 65 to 85 with acute or convalescent COVID-19.

J is TRBJ2-3 and V is TRBV9; D is unresolved. The V and J ends lost 4 bases and 2 bases respectively, with 11 bases between them. The CDR3 is made up of 14 amino acids. Germline-derived CDR1 and CDR2 are SGDLS and YYNGEE. This CDR3 is CASSSPPFTDTQYF. As DNA, the CDR3 is TGTGCCAGCAGCAGCCCCCCCTTCACAGATACGCAGTATTTT.

A word on this clone: Distinct nucleotide sequences in the sample also encode this CDR3. The rearrangement joins TRBV6-1 to TRBJ1-1, with a weak D call TRBD1 (6 bases). The germline gives CDR1 MNHNS, CDR2 SASEGT. Trimming stripped 0 bases from V and 4 bases from J, with 6 bases between. This CDR3 has 13 residues. The CDR3 sequence is CASSEARGTEAFF. CDR3 in DNA: TGTGCCAGCAGTGAAGCCAGGGGCACTGAAGCTTTCTTT.

The chain employs TRBV11-3 and TRBJ1-4; D gene unclear. CDR1 SGHNT and CDR2 YENEEA come from the germline V gene. This CDR3 spans 15 amino acids. Trimming took 5 bases from V and 4 from J, leaving 14 bases between them. The CDR3 region has the DNA TGTGCCAGCAGCCTGACGGGAAACCTTAATGAAAAACTGTTTTTT. Protein sequence: CASSLTGNLNEKLFF.

This chain joins TRBV6-5 and TRBJ1-2; weak D call: TRBD1 (6 bases). Germline values: CDR1 MNHEY, CDR2 SVGAGI. The CDR3 totals 13 residues. V was pared by 6 bases and J by 4 bases, with 12 bases between. CDR3 region: CASRSGGAYGYTF. The CDR3 region has the DNA TGTGCCAGCAGGTCGGGGGGCGCCTATGGCTACACCTTC.

The chain carries TRBV9 and TRBJ2-7; 12 bases match TRBD1. This CDR3 has 15 amino acids. V lost 4 bases, J lost 5 bases, and 7 bases stayed unmatched. The germline gives CDR1 SGDLS, CDR2 YYNGEE. Here the CDR3 reads CASSQQGQGAHEQYF. Written as DNA, the CDR3 is TGTGCCAGCAGCCAGCAGGGACAGGGGGCCCACGAGCAGTACTTC.

This chain joins TRBV5-1 and TRBJ1-1; weak D call: TRBD1 (5 bases). Germline CDR1 and CDR2: SGHRS and YFSETQ. The V gene lost 4 bases and the J gene lost 4 bases, with 17 bases spanning the gap. The CDR3 has 15 amino acids. DNA of the CDR3: TGCGCCAGCAGCGGTACGACAGTGGGGGGCACTGAAGCTTTCTTT. It encodes CASSGTTVGGTEAFF.

The rearrangement uses TRBV27 and TRBJ1-4; 7 bases match TRBD1. Trimming cost V 5 bases and J 4 bases; bases outside gene matches: 7. Germline loops: CDR1 MNHEY, CDR2 SMNVEV (reference sequence). The CDR3 is 15 residues long. Here the CDR3 DNA reads TGTGCCAGCAGTCCAGGGACAGCCCTTAATGAAAAACTGTTTTTT. Its protein product is CASSPGTALNEKLFF.

The rearrangement joins TRBV27 to TRBJ1-2; TRBD1 is a possible D gene (6 bases). The CDR3 runs to 14 residues. Germline-derived CDR1 and CDR2 are MNHEY and SMNVEV (reference sequence). V was shortened by 9 bases and J by 2 bases, with 16 bases between the two germline ends. CDR3 region: CARGDEGENYGYTF. CDR3 nucleotide sequence: TGTGCCAGAGGCGACGAGGGGGAGAACTATGGCTACACCTTC.

The chain uses TRBV27 and TRBJ2-1; a weak D match, TRBD2 (6 bases). Germline CDR1 reads MNHEY; CDR2 reads SMNVEV (reference sequence). V lost 6 bases, J lost 9 bases, and 12 bases lay in between. The CDR3 extends over 12 amino acids. CDR3 residues: CASRRPTSEQFF. The DNA for the CDR3 is TGTGCCAGCAGACGCCCGACTAGTGAGCAGTTCTTC.

The chain couples TRBV7-2 to TRBJ1-6, with no clear D. This CDR3 is built from 14 residues. Deletions cut 4 bases from V and 6 bases from J, with 10 bases between. CDR1 is SGHTA and CDR2 is FQGNSA in the germline V gene. CDR3 protein: CASSSSVLNSPLHF. The CDR3 DNA sequence: TGTGCCAGCAGCTCATCGGTGCTTAATTCACCCCTCCACTTT. Variable domain in full (rest from reference TRBV7-2 and TRBJ1-6): GAGVSQSPSNKVTEKGKDVELRCDPISGHTALYWYRQSLGQGLEFLIYFQGNSAPDKSGLPSDRFSAERTGGSVSTLTIQRTQQEDSAVYLCASSSSVLNSPLHFGNGTRLTVT.

The rearrangement links TRBV4-1 to TRBJ1-6; weak D call: TRBD1 (6 bases). Trimming took 0 bases from V and 7 from J, leaving 16 bases between them. Germline V CDR1 and CDR2: MGHRA, YSYEKL. This CDR3 region has 17 residues. CDR3 loop: CASSQENAPQGNSPLHF. The CDR3 DNA reads as TGCGCCAGCAGCCAAGAAAACGCACCCCAGGGGAATTCACCCCTCCACTTT.

The chain carries TRBV11-1 and TRBJ2-2; 7 bases line up with TRBD2. The CDR3 spans 16 residues. Losses at the gene ends were 1 base for V and 3 bases for J; bases not matched to a gene: 5. Germline loops: CDR1 SGHAT, CDR2 FQDESV (reference sequence). The CDR3 here is CASSLGAGEYTGELFF. The CDR3 DNA reads TGTGCCAGCAGCTTAGGGGCGGGGGAATACACCGGGGAGCTGTTTTTT.

This clone was picked up one time. The CDR3 coding sequence is TGCGCCAGCAGCTGGGGCCTCTCCTACGAGCAGTACTTC. This codes for CASSWGLSYEQYF. The V and J genes are TRBV5-1 and TRBJ2-7, with D perhaps matching TRBD1 (5 bases). V gave up 3 bases and J gave up 0 bases, with 7 bases separating them. Germline V lookup: CDR1 SGHRS, CDR2 YFSETQ. The CDR3 runs to 13 residues.

This chain links TRBV5-1 with TRBJ1-1; 8 nucleotides line up with TRBD1. Looked up from germline, CDR1 is SGHRS and CDR2 is YFSETQ. CDR3 length: 18 residues. The ends lost 0 bases at V and 0 bases at J; junction bases unmatched: 10. CDR3 DNA: TGCGCCAGCAGCTTGGGGGGATGGGACAGGTGGGTGAACACTGAAGCTTTCTTT. It encodes CASSLGGWDRWVNTEAFF.

The chain recombines TRBV6-5 with TRBJ1-5; perhaps TRBD1 as D (6 bases). The CDR3 has 15 amino acids. Germline V gene data show CDR1 as MNHEY and CDR2 as SVGAGI. Trimming left V 5 bases short and J 2 bases short, with 13 bases between. The CDR3 region has the DNA TGTGCCAGCAGTAACGCGGCAGGGGGCAATCAGCCCCAGCATTTT. It encodes CASSNAAGGNQPQHF.

V is TRBV6-2 or TRBV6-3 and J is TRBJ1-2; D is possibly TRBD1 (6 bases). V dropped 4 bases and J dropped 1 base, with 13 bases sitting between them. The germline gives CDR1 MNHEY, CDR2 SVGEGT. This CDR3 has 15 amino acids. DNA of the CDR3: TGTGCCAGCAGTTGGAATGGACAGCTTAACTATGGCTACACCTTC. Translated, it gives CASSWNGQLNYGYTF.

The V and J genes are TRBV11-3 and TRBJ1-6; 10 bases fit TRBD1. The CDR3 length is 17 residues. Unmatched junction bases numbered 10, after V lost 8 bases and J lost 3 bases. CDR1 and CDR2 (germline): SGHNT, YENEEA. The chain's CDR3 is CASAGQGKTFYNSPLHF. The CDR3 DNA follows: TGTGCCAGCGCGGGACAGGGGAAAACTTTCTATAATTCACCCCTCCACTTT.

This chain joins TRBV15 and TRBJ2-5; 8 bases are shared with TRBD1. The germline V gene encodes CDR1 LNHNV and CDR2 YYDKDF (reference sequence). The CDR3 is made up of 14 amino acids. After removal of 4 bases from V and 5 bases from J, the junction contained 6 bases not matched to a gene. Here the CDR3 DNA reads TGTGCCACCAGCAATCGACAGGGGTGGGAGACCCAGTACTTC. Translating gives CATSNRQGWETQYF.

The rearrangement joins TRBV6-5 to TRBJ1-4; D remains unclear. Trimming left V 5 bases short and J 0 bases short, with 7 bases between. There are 14 residues in the CDR3. The germline gives CDR1 MNHEY, CDR2 SVGAGI. Here the CDR3 DNA reads TGTGCCAGCAGTCCCGGTGCAACTAATGAAAAACTGTTTTTT. Amino acid sequence: CASSPGATNEKLFF.

The genes are TRBV3-1 (or the pseudogene TRBV3-2) and TRBJ2-7; 9 bases agree with TRBD2. CDR1 is LGHDT and CDR2 is YNNKEL in the germline V gene (reference sequence). The CDR3 extends over 15 amino acids. V gave up 4 bases and J gave up 6 bases; unmatched junction bases: 10. CDR3 nucleotide sequence: TGTGCCAGCAGCCCTACTAGCGGGCGGTGGGGCGAGCAGTACTTC. Translated, it gives CASSPTSGRWGEQYF.

A single count supports this clone. V is TRBV6-2 or TRBV6-3 and J is TRBJ2-7; D not certain. CDR3 length: 11 amino acids. V was pared by 6 bases and J by 5 bases, with 8 bases between. Germline CDR1 reads MNHEY; CDR2 reads SVGEGT. The CDR3 DNA is TGTGCCAGCAGCAATACTCACGAGCAGTACTTC. Its protein is CASSNTHEQYF.

This chain joins TRBV6-5 and TRBJ1-2, with TRBD1 matching over 8 bases. V was pared by 5 bases and J by 6 bases, with 8 bases of the junction left unmatched. This CDR3 spans 14 amino acids. Germline V gene data show CDR1 as MNHEY and CDR2 as SVGAGI. This CDR3 reads CASSTLRTGHGYTF. CDR3 nucleotides: TGTGCCAGCAGTACCCTACGGACAGGGCATGGCTACACCTTC.

A few counts support this clone. The rearrangement links TRBV7-9 to TRBJ1-2; possible D gene TRBD1, 6 bases. The V end was cut by 3 bases, the J end by 7 bases, with 9 bases between. The CDR3 has 12 amino acids. Germline-derived CDR1 and CDR2 are SEHNR and FQNEAQ (reference sequence). DNA of the CDR3: TGTGCCAGCAGCTTGGGACACTTTGGCTACACCTTC. This sequence encodes CASSLGHFGYTF.

The chain combines TRBV18 with TRBJ1-2; a possible D gene is TRBD1 (5 bases). Between the trimmed V and J ends, which lost 2 bases and 2 bases, there was a span of 6 bases. The V gene's germline CDR1 is KGHSH and CDR2 LQKENI. CDR3 length: 13 amino acids. The CDR3 coding sequence is TGTGCCAGCTCACCAGACAGAAACTATGGCTACACCTTC. This codes for CASSPDRNYGYTF.